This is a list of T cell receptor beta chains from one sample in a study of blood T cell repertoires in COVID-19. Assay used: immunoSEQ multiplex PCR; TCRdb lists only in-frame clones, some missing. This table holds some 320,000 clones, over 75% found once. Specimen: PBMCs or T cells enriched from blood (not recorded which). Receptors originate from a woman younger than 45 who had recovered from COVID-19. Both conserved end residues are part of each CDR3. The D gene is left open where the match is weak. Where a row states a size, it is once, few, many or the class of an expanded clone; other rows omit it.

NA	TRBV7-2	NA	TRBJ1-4	TGTGCCAGCAGCTTAGAAACGGGAGACAAACTGTTTTTT	CASSLETGDKLFF
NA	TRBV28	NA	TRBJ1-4	TGTGCCAGCAGTTACTACAAAGGGACATTCGGCGAAAAACTGTTTTTT	CASSYYKGTFGEKLFF
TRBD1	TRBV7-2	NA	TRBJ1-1	TGTGCCAGCAGCCCCCAAACAGGGGGCGTTGAAGCTTTCTTT	CASSPQTGGVEAFF
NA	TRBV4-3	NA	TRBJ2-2	TGCGCCAGCGCCCGCGGGGTAATCACCGGGGAGCTGTTTTTT	CASARGVITGELFF
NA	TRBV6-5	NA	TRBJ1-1	TGTGCCAGCAGCACAGGGTACACTGAAGCTTTCTTT	CASSTGYTEAFF
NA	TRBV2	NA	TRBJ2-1	TGTGCCGTCCGCGGGAATAGTGAGCAGTTCTTC	CAVRGNSEQFF
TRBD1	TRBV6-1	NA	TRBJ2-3	TGTGCCAGTTGGGACAGGGGACACACAGATACGCAGTATTTT	CASWDRGHTDTQYF
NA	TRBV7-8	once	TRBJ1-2	TGTGCCAGCAGCTTTGGCCAGGCGGAGGGCGGCTACACCTTC	CASSFGQAEGGYTF
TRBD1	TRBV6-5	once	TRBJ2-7	TGTGCCAGCAGTTCCGGGACAGGGCAAAACGAGCAGTACTTC	CASSSGTGQNEQYF
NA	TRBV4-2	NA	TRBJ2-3	TGTGCCAGCAGCCGAGGCGATACGCAGTATTTT	CASSRGDTQYF
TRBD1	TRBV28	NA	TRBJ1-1	TGTGCCAGCAGTATCACAGGGGTGGTCGCTGAAGCTTTCTTT	CASSITGVVAEAFF
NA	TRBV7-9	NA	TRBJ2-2	TGTGCCAGCAGCTTAGTGTGGAGGGGGCGCGGCACCGGGGAGCTGTTTTTT	CASSLVWRGRGTGELFF
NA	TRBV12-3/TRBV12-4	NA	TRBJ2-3	TGTGCCAGCAGTTACAAGCGAGCAGATACGCAGTATTTT	CASSYKRADTQYF
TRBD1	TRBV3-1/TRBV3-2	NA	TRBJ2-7	TGTGCCAGCAGCCCCCTACAGGGGCCCTACGAGCAGTACTTC	CASSPLQGPYEQYF
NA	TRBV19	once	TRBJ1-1	TGTGCCAGTAGCAAGGGGCCTGACACTGAAGCTTTCTTT	CASSKGPDTEAFF
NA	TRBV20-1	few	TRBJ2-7	TGCAGTGCTAGAGCGGCCTACGAGCAGTACTTC	CSARAAYEQYF
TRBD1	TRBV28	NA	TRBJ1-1	TGTGCCAGCAGGGCCCCCCTGACAGGGGACACGAACACTGAAGCTTTCTTT	CASRAPLTGDTNTEAFF
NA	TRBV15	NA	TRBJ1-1	TGTGCCACCAGCAGTCCACAGGGTCGGTACACTGAAGCTTTCTTT	CATSSPQGRYTEAFF
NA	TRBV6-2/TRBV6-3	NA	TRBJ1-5	TGTGCCAGCAGTGGTAGCGGAGGACAGCCCCAGCATTTT	CASSGSGGQPQHF
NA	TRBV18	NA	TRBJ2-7	TGTGCCAGCTCACCGGGACAGTCGGGGGTTGATGGGCAGTACTTC	CASSPGQSGVDGQYF
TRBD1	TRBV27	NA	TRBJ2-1	TGTGCCAGCAGTTTAGGGACAGGGGCGAGCAATGAGCAGTTCTTC	CASSLGTGASNEQFF
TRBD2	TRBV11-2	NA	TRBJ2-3	TGTGCCAGCAGCCCTTTAGCGGGGGGGCCGGGGTCATATACGCAGTATTTT	CASSPLAGGPGSYTQYF
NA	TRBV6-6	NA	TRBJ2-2	TGTGCCAGCAGTTATCGGAGGGAAGGGACCGGGGAGCTGTTTTTT	CASSYRREGTGELFF
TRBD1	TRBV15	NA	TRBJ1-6	TGTGCCACCGGACCCCGGACAGGGTATAGCAGGGGATCACCCCTCCACTTT	CATGPRTGYSRGSPLHF
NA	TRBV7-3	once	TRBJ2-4	TGTGCCAGCAGCCCGGGTCCCCAGAGTCTAGCCAAAAACATTCAGTACTTC	CASSPGPQSLAKNIQYF
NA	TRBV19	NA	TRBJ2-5	TGTGCCAGTAGTATGGCAGGTGTCGAGACCCAGTACTTC	CASSMAGVETQYF
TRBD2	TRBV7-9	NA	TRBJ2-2	TGTGCCAGCAGCACCCGTAGCGGGGGGTACGGCGGGGAGCTGTTTTTT	CASSTRSGGYGGELFF
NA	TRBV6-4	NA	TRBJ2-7	TGTGCCAGCAGTGACTACTTTCCCAAGATCTCCTACGAGCAGTACTTC	CASSDYFPKISYEQYF